This T cell receptor beta chain was obtained from a study of lymphopenia after photon versus proton radiotherapy. Study-level findings and limits: Proton therapy kept repertoires fairly stable, unlike photons, which gained effector/memory cells. Larger post-nadir TCR diversity loss correlated inversely with survival in deceased patients. Only patients who died were analyzed for survival; proton advantage is unproven. After the lymphocyte nadir, photon-treated repertoires showed oligoclonal expansion, especially of CD8+ Temra cells.

On this clone itself: Antigen: not known.

The assay was immunoSEQ multiplex PCR, and TCRdb's table has in-frame clones only and misses some. The sample contains about 33,000 clones, 85% to 90% of which appear only once. Germline lookup yields CDR1 SGHDT and CDR2 YYEEEE. With 4 bases clipped from V and 0 bases from J, the junction kept 11 bases outside the gene matches. The CDR3 is 17 amino acids. The receptor was derived from a woman aged 45-65 years with pancreatic cancer. The sequencing used peripheral blood, collected from a patient treated with photon-based radiotherapy. This rearrangement joins TRBV5-6 to TRBJ1-1, with 8 bases lining up with TRBD1. The CDR3: CASSRSPGTGLNTEAFF. In DNA form, the CDR3 reads TGTGCCAGCAGCCGGAGTCCCGGGACAGGTTTGAACACTGAAGCTTTCTTT. Full variable domain (missing parts from reference TRBV5-6 and TRBJ1-1): DAGVTQSPTHLIKTRGQQVTLRCSPKSGHDTVSWYQQALGQGPQFIFQYYEEEERQRGNFPDRFSGHQFPNYSSELNVNALLLGDSALYLCASSRSPGTGLNTEAFFGQGTRLTVV.